A selection of T cell receptor beta chains follows, all from one sample in a study of chronic HIV infection and antiretroviral therapy. In TCRdb, the 5' RACE reads were re-called with MiXCR into one record per CDR3 protein. The data show 30,000 or so distinct CDR3 sequences, with around 8.6% seen just once and about 2.5% held by the top ten. The source material was peripheral blood. The receptors come from an adult who had HIV and had not received antiretroviral therapy, or was an uninfected healthy control (not recorded which). Both conserved end residues are part of each CDR3. D genes are given only for firm matches. Clone size is not always given. Where it is, it says once, few, many or a class for expanded clones.

V gene	J gene	clone size	D gene	CDR3 protein	CDR3 DNA
TRBV27	TRBJ1-3	few	NA	CASSFRGTSGNTIYF	TGTGCCAGCAGTTTTCGGGGGACATCTGGAAACACCATATATTTT
TRBV6-6	TRBJ2-7	many	NA	CASSSLQRAVRSYEQYF	TGTGCCAGCAGTTCCCTACAAAGAGCGGTGAGGTCCTACGAGCAGTACTTC
TRBV12-5	TRBJ2-6	many	NA	CASGLVALGANVLTF	TGTGCTAGTGGTTTGGTGGCCTTAGGGGCCAACGTCCTGACTTTC
TRBV20-1	TRBJ1-1	NA	NA	CSARLTAMNTEAFF	TGCAGTGCTAGACTGACAGCGATGAACACTGAAGCTTTCTTT
TRBV29-1	TRBJ2-5	many	TRBD2	CSVLPRLADQETQYF	TGCAGCGTGCTACCACGACTAGCGGACCAAGAGACCCAGTACTTC
TRBV7-2	TRBJ2-3	NA	TRBD2	CASRTSGTDTQYF	TGTGCCAGCAGGACTAGCGGCACAGATACGCAGTATTTT
TRBV6-2/TRBV6-3	TRBJ1-2	NA	NA	CATTQGPKGYTF	TGTGCCACCACTCAGGGACCTAAGGGCTACACCTTC
TRBV9	TRBJ2-6	many	NA	CASSVEGAGANVLTF	TGTGCCAGCAGCGTAGAGGGAGCTGGGGCCAACGTCCTGACTTTC
TRBV6-4	TRBJ2-6	many	NA	CASSDTGTSSSGANVLTF	TGTGCCAGCAGCGACACCGGGACTTCTAGCTCTGGGGCCAACGTCCTGACTTTC
TRBV3-1	TRBJ1-1	NA	NA	CASSQVPGAGRNTEAFF	TGTGCCAGCAGCCAAGTTCCGGGGGCGGGCCGGAACACTGAAGCTTTCTTT
TRBV4-1	TRBJ1-2	many	NA	CASSQRRDTYGYTF	TGCGCCAGCAGCCAGAGACGGGACACCTATGGCTACACCTTC
TRBV9	TRBJ2-4	few	TRBD2	CASSVGGGKEAKNIQYF	TGTGCCAGCAGCGTAGGGGGGGGGAAGGAAGCCAAAAACATTCAGTACTTC
TRBV14	TRBJ2-1	many	NA	CASSQVVNSERYNEQFF	TGTGCCAGCAGCCAAGTGGTAAATAGCGAGCGATACAATGAGCAGTTCTTC
TRBV29-1	TRBJ1-5	NA	TRBD1	CSVLEGSTGGAGQPQHF	TGCAGCGTTCTCGAAGGGAGTACAGGGGGCGCAGGCCAGCCCCAGCATTTT
TRBV29-1	TRBJ1-2	few	TRBD1	CSVQTDRVAGYTF	TGCAGCGTCCAGACAGACAGGGTAGCTGGCTACACCTTC
TRBV7-9	TRBJ1-5	NA	NA	CASSLDRGNQPQHF	TGTGCCAGCAGCTTAGACAGGGGCAATCAGCCCCAGCATTTT
TRBV29-1	TRBJ1-2	NA	TRBD1	CSVKGQSNYGYTF	TGCAGCGTTAAGGGACAGAGTAACTATGGCTACACCTTC
TRBV29-1	TRBJ1-2	many	NA	CSVVIRGDRAGYTF	TGCAGCGTTGTGATTAGGGGGGATCGGGCTGGCTACACCTTC
TRBV6-2/TRBV6-3	TRBJ1-5	NA	NA	CASSYGTENQPQHF	TGTGCCAGCAGTTACGGGACGGAAAATCAGCCCCAGCATTTT
TRBV9	TRBJ1-1	many	NA	CASSVEEGMNTEAFF	TGTGCCAGCAGCGTAGAGGAGGGAATGAACACTGAAGCTTTCTTT
TRBV29-1	TRBJ2-7	many	TRBD1	CSVETNTGTGGRRSSYEQYF	TGCAGCGTTGAAACCAACACCGGGACAGGGGGACGGCGTAGCTCCTACGAGCAGTACTTC
TRBV9	TRBJ2-2	few	NA	CASSITTGAPLAKNTGELFF	TGTGCCAGCAGCATTACTACAGGGGCGCCACTAGCTAAGAACACCGGGGAGCTGTTTTTT
TRBV2	TRBJ2-6	few	NA	CASTGTTSGANVLTF	TGTGCCAGCACCGGGACCACCTCTGGGGCCAACGTCCTGACTTTC
TRBV20-1	TRBJ1-2	NA	NA	CSAGGPVYGYTF	TGCAGTGCTGGAGGTCCCGTCTATGGCTACACCTTC
TRBV6-6	TRBJ1-5	few	NA	CASSYRRSNQPQHF	TGTGCCAGCAGCTACAGGCGTAGCAATCAGCCCCAGCATTTT
TRBV2	TRBJ2-3	NA	NA	CASSDGTDTQYF	TGTGCCAGCAGTGATGGAACAGATACGCAGTATTTT
TRBV29-1	TRBJ2-1	many	TRBD2	CSVDGTSGGSSYNEQFF	TGCAGCGTTGATGGGACTAGCGGGGGGAGCTCCTACAATGAGCAGTTCTTC
TRBV2	TRBJ2-3	few	NA	CASSSQGGTDTQYF	TGTGCCAGCAGTTCTCAGGGGGGTACAGATACGCAGTATTTT
TRBV6-1	TRBJ2-7	many	NA	CASSEGEAVSYEQYF	TGTGCCAGCAGTGAAGGAGAGGCGGTTTCCTACGAGCAGTACTTC
TRBV15	TRBJ2-3	many	TRBD2	CATSRTSGGADTQYF	TGTGCCACCAGCAGGACTAGCGGGGGGGCAGATACGCAGTATTTT
TRBV7-9	TRBJ2-7	NA	NA	CASSPPSGRVREQYF	TGTGCCAGCAGCCCACCCTCGGGACGGGTCCGCGAGCAGTACTTC
TRBV6-6	TRBJ1-2	few	TRBD1	CASEQGAELYGDTF	TGTGCCAGTGAACAGGGGGCCGAACTCTATGGCGACACCTTC
TRBV4-1	TRBJ1-2	many	NA	CASSQDSEPDGYTF	TGCGCCAGCAGCCAAGATTCTGAGCCGGATGGCTACACCTTC
TRBV29-1	TRBJ2-1	NA	NA	CSVGTVGSYNEQFF	TGCAGCGTTGGGACAGTGGGCTCCTACAATGAGCAGTTCTTC
TRBV9	TRBJ1-1	NA	NA	CASSPPGGTEAFF	TGTGCCAGCAGCCCCCCCGGGGGGACTGAAGCTTTCTTT
TRBV6-5	TRBJ2-3	many	TRBD2	CASSPGTSSSTDTQYF	TGTGCCAGCAGCCCCGGGACTAGCAGTAGCACAGATACGCAGTATTTT
TRBV6-6	TRBJ1-6	NA	NA	CASSYSPWDYNSPLHF	TGTGCCAGCAGTTACTCCCCATGGGACTATAATTCACCCCTCCACTTT
TRBV7-2	TRBJ1-2	NA	NA	CASSLSSYGYTF	TGTGCCAGCAGCCTCTCCTCCTATGGCTACACCTTC
TRBV28	TRBJ2-7	few	NA	CASSFTERGEQYF	TGTGCCAGCAGTTTTACGGAAAGGGGCGAGCAGTACTTC
TRBV7-2	TRBJ2-2	many	TRBD2	CASSLGLAGGYDGELFF	TGTGCCAGCAGCTTAGGACTAGCGGGAGGGTATGACGGGGAGCTGTTTTTT
TRBV27	TRBJ1-1	NA	NA	CASSFRGGNTEAFF	TGTGCCAGCAGTTTTAGGGGAGGGAACACTGAAGCTTTCTTT
TRBV27	TRBJ1-1	NA	NA	CASSLGRMNTEAFF	TGTGCCAGCAGTTTGGGACGGATGAACACTGAAGCTTTCTTT
TRBV7-2	TRBJ2-3	few	NA	CASSLMHTDTQYF	TGTGCCAGCAGCTTGATGCACACAGATACGCAGTATTTT
TRBV7-3	TRBJ1-1	NA	NA	CASSLTGSTEAFF	TGTGCCAGCAGCTTGACCGGCAGCACTGAAGCTTTCTTT
TRBV2	TRBJ2-3	NA	TRBD2	CASIPIASGTSTDTQYF	TGTGCCAGCATACCAATAGCTAGCGGCACTAGCACAGATACGCAGTATTTT
TRBV7-9	TRBJ2-2	NA	NA	CASSLFGQNTGELFF	TGTGCCAGCAGCTTATTCGGCCAGAACACCGGGGAGCTGTTTTTT
TRBV4-2	TRBJ2-7	medium-sized	NA	CASSQEGPAGGSYEQYF	TGTGCCAGCAGCCAAGAAGGGCCAGCGGGTGGCTCCTACGAGCAGTACTTC
TRBV25-1	TRBJ2-7	few	NA	CASSDPYEQYF	TGTGCCAGCAGTGACCCGTACGAGCAGTACTTC
TRBV2	TRBJ2-7	few	NA	CASSRQDVISYEQYF	TGTGCCAGCAGTCGACAGGATGTAATCTCCTACGAGCAGTACTTC
TRBV4-3	TRBJ2-5	NA	NA	CASSQDRLGETQYF	TGCGCCAGCAGCCAAGATCGACTCGGAGAGACCCAGTACTTC
TRBV29-1	TRBJ1-1	NA	NA	CSAQLPLNTEAFF	TGCAGCGCCCAGCTCCCACTGAACACTGAAGCTTTCTTT
TRBV27	TRBJ2-7	many	NA	CASSEDGVGREQYF	TGTGCCAGCAGTGAAGACGGAGTTGGACGCGAGCAGTACTTC